This T cell receptor beta chain emerged from a study of identical twins. General study points: Sequences that were out-of-frame, alpha and twin-shared displayed an excess of low generation probability.

To note about this clonotype: What it binds is unknown.

There are 11 residues in the CDR3. Trimming removed 4 bases at V and 7 bases at J, with 7 bases between. A universal primer site was incorporated via template switching, and the cDNA contained unique molecular identifiers. From the 5' RACE reads, TCRdb called clonotypes with MiXCR, one entry per CDR3 protein. The sample holds 400,000 to 550,000 distinct CDR3 sequences; 20% to 25% are singletons and the top ten take about 0.93%. Healthy Caucasian donors formed the entire cohort. A further study also used this sample, focusing on T cells expressing NK-cell markers. That source notes: There remained a lack of clarity about HCMV specificity of expanded NKG2C+ T cell clones.

The source material was CD4+ T cells sorted from blood. This chain uses TRBV23-1 with TRBJ1-2; no definite D call. TRBV23-1 has ORF status, its function being uncertain. The clonotype comes from a young woman in good health. DNA for the CDR3: TGCGCCAGCAGTCTTCACTGTGGCTACACCTTC. It encodes CASSLHCGYTF.